This TCR beta chain appears in the sequencing data of a study of graft-versus-host responses after intestinal transplantation. Findings of the study overall: Allograft clonal ratios (graft-versus-host to host-versus-graft) were high in patients who had graft-donor T cell macrochimerism.

This CDR3 is built from 15 residues. V dropped 5 bases and J dropped 4; count of bases not matched to a gene: 4. CDR1 is SEHNR, CDR2 FQNEAQ, per germline (reference sequence). The assay was immunoSEQ multiplex PCR, and TCRdb's table has in-frame clones only and misses some. The sample lists about 48,000 clones; 80% to 95% were seen once. Concerning this clone: Its antigen is unidentified.

The specimen comprised unstimulated CD4+ T cells sorted from spleen or lymph node cells, sampled before transplant. This clonotype originated in a human donor who was the organ donor for an intestinal transplant. The chain combines TRBV7-9 with TRBJ2-3; 12 nucleotides line up with TRBD2. The CDR3 protein is CASSRLAGVPDTQYF. CDR3 nucleotide sequence: TGTGCCAGCAGCCGACTAGCGGGAGTGCCAGATACGCAGTATTTT.